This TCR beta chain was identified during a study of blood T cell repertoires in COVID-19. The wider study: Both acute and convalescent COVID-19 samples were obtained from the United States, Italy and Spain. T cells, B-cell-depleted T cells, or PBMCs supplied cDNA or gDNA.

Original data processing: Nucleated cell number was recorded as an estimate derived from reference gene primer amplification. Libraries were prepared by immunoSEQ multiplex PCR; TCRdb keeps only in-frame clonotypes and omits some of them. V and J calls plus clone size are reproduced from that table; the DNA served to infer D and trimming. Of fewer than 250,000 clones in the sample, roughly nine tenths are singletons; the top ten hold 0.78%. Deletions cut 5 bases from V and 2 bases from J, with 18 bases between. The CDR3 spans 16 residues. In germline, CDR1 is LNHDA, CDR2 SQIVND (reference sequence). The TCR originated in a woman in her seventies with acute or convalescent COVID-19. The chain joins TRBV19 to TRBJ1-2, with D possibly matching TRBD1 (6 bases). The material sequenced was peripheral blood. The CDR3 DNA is TGTGCCAGTAGTCAGTACCGGCCAGGGGAAAACTATGGCTACACCTTC. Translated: CASSQYRPGENYGYTF. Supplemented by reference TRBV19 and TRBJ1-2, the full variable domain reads DGGITQSPKYLFRKEGQNVTLSCEQNLNHDAMYWYRQDPGQGLRLIYYSQIVNDFQKGDIAEGYSVSREKKESFPLTVTSAQKNPTAFYLCASSQYRPGENYGYTFGSGTRLTVV.